This T cell receptor beta chain was observed in a study of blood T cell repertoires in COVID-19. Study background: Researchers got acute and convalescent COVID-19 samples from the United States, Italy and Spain.

CDR3 length equals 15 residues. The germline V and J ends were trimmed by 0 bases and 1 base, with 10 bases remaining between them. Germline CDR1 and CDR2: SGHRS and YFSETQ. The age range of participants was 18 to 89 years, with residence in roughly 25 US areas. TCRdb's table, derived via immunoSEQ multiplex PCR, lists solely in-frame clones and lacks some. The top ten hold approximately 0.97% of the sample, which has 300,000 to 350,000 clones, about 88% seen once. Sequences were obtained from PBMCs or T cells enriched from blood (not recorded which). This sequence joins TRBV5-1 and TRBJ2-5; a weak D match, TRBD1 (5 bases). The sequence was obtained from a woman aged 25 to 39 who had been exposed to COVID-19. CDR3 nucleotides: TGCGCCAGCAGCTTGGGCAGGGTTCCCCAAGAGACCCAGTACTTC. Protein sequence: CASSLGRVPQETQYF.